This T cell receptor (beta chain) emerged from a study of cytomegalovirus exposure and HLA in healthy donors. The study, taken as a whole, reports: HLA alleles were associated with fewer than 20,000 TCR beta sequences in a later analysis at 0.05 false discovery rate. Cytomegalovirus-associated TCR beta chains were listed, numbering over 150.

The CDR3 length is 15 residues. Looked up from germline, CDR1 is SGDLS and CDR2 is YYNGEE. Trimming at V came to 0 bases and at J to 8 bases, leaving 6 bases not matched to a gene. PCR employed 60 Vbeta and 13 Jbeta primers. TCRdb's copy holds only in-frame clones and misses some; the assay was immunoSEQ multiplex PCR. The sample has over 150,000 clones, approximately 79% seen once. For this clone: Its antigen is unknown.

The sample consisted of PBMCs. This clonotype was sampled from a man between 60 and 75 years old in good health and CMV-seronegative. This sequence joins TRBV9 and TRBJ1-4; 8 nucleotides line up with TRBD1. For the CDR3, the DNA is TGTGCCAGCAGCGTAGACGCCAGGGGGCCGGAAAAACTGTTTTTT. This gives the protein CASSVDARGPEKLFF.